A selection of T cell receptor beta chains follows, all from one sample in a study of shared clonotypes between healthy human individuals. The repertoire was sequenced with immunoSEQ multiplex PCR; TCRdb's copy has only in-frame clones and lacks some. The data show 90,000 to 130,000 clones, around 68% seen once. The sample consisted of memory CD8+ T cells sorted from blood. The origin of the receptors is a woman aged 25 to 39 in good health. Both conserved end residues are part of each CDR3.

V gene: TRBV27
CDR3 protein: CASGPVVPYGYTF

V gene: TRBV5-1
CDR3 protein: CASSLVRGLNEQYF

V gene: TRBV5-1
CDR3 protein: CASSFWVRGYEQYF

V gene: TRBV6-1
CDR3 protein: CASKVERVAVEPQHF

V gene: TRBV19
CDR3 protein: CASNLGQGYSGNTIYF

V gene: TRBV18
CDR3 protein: CASSPFTGQDSGANVLTF

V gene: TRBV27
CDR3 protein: CASLSTVDTNTEAFF

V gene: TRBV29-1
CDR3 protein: CSVEDGASHGYEQYF

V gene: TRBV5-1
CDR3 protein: CASSLGDRDNEKLFF

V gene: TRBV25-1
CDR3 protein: CASSDPNRGPDEQYF

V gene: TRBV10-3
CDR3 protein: CAISESVPTEAFF

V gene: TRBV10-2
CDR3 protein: CASRNSYEQYF

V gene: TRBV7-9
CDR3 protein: CASSTEQGASYNEQFF

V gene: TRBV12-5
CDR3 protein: CASGFHRELGEKLFF

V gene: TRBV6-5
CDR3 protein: CASSSGGTGVYEQYF

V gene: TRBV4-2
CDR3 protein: CASSLLSGTFNEQFF

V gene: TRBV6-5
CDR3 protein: CASSYSIASGSYEQYF

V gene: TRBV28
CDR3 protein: CASSLGAGGRSEQYF

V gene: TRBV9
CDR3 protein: CASSVASGTDTQYF

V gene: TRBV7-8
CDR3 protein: CASSYARQGNGEQYF

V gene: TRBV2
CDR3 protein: CASSGFQETQYF

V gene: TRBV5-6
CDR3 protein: CASSLLPPDLSGNTIYF

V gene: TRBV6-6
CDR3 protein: CASSYGGRAPYEQYF

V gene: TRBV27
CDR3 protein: CASSTATYRVGYTF

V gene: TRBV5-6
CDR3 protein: CASSFTGTSITDTQYF

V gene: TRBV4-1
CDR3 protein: CASSQGPGGSNQPQHF

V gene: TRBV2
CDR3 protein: CASINQAGTGPYEQYF

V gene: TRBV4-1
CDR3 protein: CASSQDRFRSQNYEQYF

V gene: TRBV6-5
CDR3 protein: CASSFRTGEGNEQYF

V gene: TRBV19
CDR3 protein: CASSIVSVQPQHF

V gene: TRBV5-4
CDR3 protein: CASSWYPFMTPLNYGYTF

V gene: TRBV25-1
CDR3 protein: CASTGTSGSRSTDTQYF

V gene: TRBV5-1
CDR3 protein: CASSGQVNTEAFF

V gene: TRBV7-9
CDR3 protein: CASSWRLERGNEQFF

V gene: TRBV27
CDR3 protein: CASSSEQGPSYNEQFF

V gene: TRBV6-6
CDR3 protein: CASRPGTGSYEQYF

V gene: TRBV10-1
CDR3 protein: CASSKNRDTEAFF

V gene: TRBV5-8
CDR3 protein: CASSRGTGGADEKLFF

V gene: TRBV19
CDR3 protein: CASSILASGRVEQFF

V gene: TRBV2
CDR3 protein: CASSESLAGGLDTQYF

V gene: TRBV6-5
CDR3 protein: CASSYRNEQFF

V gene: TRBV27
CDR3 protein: CASSGGQEFSGANVLTF

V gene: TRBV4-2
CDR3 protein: CASSQGHSDIQPQHF